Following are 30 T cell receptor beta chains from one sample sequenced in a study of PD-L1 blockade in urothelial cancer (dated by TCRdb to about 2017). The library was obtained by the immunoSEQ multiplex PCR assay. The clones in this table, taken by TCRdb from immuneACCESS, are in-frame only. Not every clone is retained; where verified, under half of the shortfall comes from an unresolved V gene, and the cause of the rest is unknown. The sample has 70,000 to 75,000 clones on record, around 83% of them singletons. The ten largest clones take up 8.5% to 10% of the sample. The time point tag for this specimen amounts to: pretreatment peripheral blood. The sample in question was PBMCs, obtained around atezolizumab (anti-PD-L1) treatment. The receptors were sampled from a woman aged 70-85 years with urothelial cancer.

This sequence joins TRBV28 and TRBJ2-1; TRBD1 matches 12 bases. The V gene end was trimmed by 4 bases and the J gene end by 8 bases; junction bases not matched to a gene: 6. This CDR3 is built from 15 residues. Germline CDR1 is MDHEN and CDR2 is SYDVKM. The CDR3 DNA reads TGTGCCAGCAGTTCCCGGGACAGGGGGCTATATGAGCAGTTCTTC. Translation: CASSSRDRGLYEQFF.

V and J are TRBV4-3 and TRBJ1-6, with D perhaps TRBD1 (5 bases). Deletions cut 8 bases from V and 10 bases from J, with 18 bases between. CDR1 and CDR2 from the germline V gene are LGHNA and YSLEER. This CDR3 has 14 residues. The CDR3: CASSRGGDGSPLHF. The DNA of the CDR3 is TGCGCCAGCTCCCGGGGAGGGGACGGGTCACCCCTCCACTTT.

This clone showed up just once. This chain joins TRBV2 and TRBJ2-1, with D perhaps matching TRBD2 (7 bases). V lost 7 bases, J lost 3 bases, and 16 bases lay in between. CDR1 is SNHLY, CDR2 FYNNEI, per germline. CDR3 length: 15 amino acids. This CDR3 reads CASNLGGRNYNEQFF. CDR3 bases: TGTGCCAGCAACCTGGGGGGGCGAAACTACAATGAGCAGTTCTTC.

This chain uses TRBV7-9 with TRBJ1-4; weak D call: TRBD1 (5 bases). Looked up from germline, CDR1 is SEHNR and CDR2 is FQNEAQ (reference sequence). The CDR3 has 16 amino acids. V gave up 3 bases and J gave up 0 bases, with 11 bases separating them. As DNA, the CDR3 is TGTGCCAGCAGCTTGGGGCTTGACCCAACTAATGAAAAACTGTTTTTT. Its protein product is CASSLGLDPTNEKLFF.

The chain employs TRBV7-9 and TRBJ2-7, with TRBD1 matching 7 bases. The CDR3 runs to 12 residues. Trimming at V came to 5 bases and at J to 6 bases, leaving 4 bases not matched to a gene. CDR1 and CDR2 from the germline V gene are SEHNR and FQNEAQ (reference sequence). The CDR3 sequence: CASSRGGGEQYF. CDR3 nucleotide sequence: TGTGCCAGCAGCCGAGGGGGCGGCGAGCAGTACTTC.

CDR3 region: CASSQGTGSYGYTF. The CDR3 DNA sequence: TGCGCCAGCAGCCAAGGGACAGGTTCCTATGGCTACACCTTC. The chain carries TRBV4-3 and TRBJ1-2; TRBD1 matches at 7 bases. V trimming: 1 base; J trimming: 4 bases; junction bases outside the gene matches: 3. Germline lookup yields CDR1 LGHNA and CDR2 YSLEER. CDR3 length: 14 amino acids.

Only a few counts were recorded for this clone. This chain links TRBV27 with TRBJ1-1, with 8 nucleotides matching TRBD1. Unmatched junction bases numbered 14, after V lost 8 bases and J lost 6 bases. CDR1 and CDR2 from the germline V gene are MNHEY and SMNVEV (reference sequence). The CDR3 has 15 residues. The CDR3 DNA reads TGTGCCAGCGGGGCAGGGGGCAGGGTAGTGGCTGAAGCTTTCTTT. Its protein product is CASGAGGRVVAEAFF.

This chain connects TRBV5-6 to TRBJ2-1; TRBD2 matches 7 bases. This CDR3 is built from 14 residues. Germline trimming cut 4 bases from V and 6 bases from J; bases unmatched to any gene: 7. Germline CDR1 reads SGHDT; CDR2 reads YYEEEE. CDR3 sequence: CASSAAGVPNEQFF. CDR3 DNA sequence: TGTGCCAGCAGCGCCGCGGGGGTGCCCAATGAGCAGTTCTTC.

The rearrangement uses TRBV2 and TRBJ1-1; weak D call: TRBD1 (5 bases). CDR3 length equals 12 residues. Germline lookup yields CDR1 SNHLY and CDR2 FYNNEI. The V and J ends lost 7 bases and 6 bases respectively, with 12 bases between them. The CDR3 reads CASTGLLAEAFF. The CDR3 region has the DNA TGTGCCAGCACAGGGTTGCTCGCTGAAGCTTTCTTT.

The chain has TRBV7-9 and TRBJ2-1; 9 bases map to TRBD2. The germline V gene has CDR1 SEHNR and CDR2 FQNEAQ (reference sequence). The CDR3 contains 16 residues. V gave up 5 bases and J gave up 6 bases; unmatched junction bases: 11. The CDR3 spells CASSLGWSGGSNEQFF. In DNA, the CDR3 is TGTGCCAGCAGCCTAGGATGGAGCGGGGGGTCCAATGAGCAGTTCTTC.

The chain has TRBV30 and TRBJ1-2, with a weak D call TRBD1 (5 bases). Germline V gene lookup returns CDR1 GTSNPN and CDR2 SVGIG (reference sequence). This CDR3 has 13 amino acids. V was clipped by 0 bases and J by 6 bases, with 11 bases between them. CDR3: CAWSVLAGNGYTF. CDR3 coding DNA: TGTGCCTGGAGTGTATTGGCAGGGAATGGCTACACCTTC.

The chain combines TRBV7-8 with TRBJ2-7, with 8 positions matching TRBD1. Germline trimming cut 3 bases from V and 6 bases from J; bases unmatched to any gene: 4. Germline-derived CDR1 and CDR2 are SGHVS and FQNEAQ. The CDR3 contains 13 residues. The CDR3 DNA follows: TGTGCCAGCAGCTTCGGACAGGGAACCGAGCAGTACTTC. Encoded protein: CASSFGQGTEQYF.

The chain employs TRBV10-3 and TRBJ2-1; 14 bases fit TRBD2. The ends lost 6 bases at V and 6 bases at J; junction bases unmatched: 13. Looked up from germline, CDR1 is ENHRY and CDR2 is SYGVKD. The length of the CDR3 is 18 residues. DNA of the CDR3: TGTGCCATCAGGGGGACTAGCGGGAGTGGGGTCCTTGGCAATGAGCAGTTCTTC. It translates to CAIRGTSGSGVLGNEQFF.

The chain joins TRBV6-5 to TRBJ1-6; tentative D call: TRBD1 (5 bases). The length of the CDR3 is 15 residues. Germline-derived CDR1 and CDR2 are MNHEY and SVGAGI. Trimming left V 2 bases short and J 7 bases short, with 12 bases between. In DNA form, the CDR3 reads TGTGCCAGCAGTTACCATCAGGGAACCAATTCACCCCTCCACTTT. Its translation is CASSYHQGTNSPLHF.

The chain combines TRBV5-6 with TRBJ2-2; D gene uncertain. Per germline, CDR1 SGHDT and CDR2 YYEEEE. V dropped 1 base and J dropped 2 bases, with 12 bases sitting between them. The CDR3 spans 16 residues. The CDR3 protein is CASSLMLRRNTGELFF. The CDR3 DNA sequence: TGTGCCAGCAGCTTGATGCTTCGGAGAAACACCGGGGAGCTGTTTTTT.

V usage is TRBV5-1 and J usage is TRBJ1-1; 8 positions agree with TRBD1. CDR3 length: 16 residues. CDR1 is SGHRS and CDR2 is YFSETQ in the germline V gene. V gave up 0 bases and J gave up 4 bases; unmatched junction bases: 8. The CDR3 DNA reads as TGCGCCAGCAGCTTGGTGGCAGGGGGCCTGGGCACTGAAGCTTTCTTT. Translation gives CASSLVAGGLGTEAFF.

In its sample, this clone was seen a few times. CDR3 protein: CASSLPETDNTEAFF. Written as DNA, the CDR3 is TGTGCCAGCAGCTTGCCCGAGACAGACAACACTGAAGCTTTCTTT. The gene calls are TRBV5-4 and TRBJ1-1, with a weak D call TRBD1 (5 bases). This CDR3 is 15 amino acids long. Germline-derived CDR1 and CDR2 are SGHNT and YYREEE (reference sequence). Trimming cost V 1 base and J 2 bases, with 12 bases left between them.

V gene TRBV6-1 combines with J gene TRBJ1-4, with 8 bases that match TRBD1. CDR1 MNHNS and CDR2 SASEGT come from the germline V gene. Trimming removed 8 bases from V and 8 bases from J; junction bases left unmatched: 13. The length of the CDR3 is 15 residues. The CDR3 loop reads CASGYRGNWGEKLFF. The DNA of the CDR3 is TGTGCCAGCGGCTACAGGGGGAATTGGGGGGAAAAACTGTTTTTT.

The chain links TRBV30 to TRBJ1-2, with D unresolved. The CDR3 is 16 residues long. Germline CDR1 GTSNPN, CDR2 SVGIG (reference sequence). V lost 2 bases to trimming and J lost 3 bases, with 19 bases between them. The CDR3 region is CAWSSYRREEDYGYTF. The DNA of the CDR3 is TGTGCCTGGAGTAGCTATAGGAGGGAGGAGGACTATGGCTACACCTTC.

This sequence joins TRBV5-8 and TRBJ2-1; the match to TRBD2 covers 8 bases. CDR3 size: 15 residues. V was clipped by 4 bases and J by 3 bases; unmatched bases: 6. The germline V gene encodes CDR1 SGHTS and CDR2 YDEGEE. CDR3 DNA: TGTGCCAGCAGCGCGAGCGGGAGTGTCTACAATGAGCAGTTCTTC. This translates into CASSASGSVYNEQFF. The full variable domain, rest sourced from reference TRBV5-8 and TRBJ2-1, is EAGVTQSPTHLIKTRGQQATLRCSPISGHTSVYWYQQALGLGLQFLLWYDEGEERNRGNFPPRFSGRQFPNYSSELNVNALELEDSALYLCASSASGSVYNEQFFGPGTRLTVL.

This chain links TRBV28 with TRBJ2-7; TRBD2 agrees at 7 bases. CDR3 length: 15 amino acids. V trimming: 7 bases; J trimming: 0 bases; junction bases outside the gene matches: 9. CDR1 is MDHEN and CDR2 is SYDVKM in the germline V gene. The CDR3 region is CASIPSGIYSYEQYF. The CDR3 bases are TGTGCCAGCATTCCAAGCGGGATATACTCCTACGAGCAGTACTTC.

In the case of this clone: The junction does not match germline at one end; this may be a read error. CDR3 in amino acids: CASSHSGQGSNQPQHF. Here the CDR3 DNA reads TGTGCCAGCAGTCACTCGGGACAGGGAAGCAATCAGCCCCAGCATTTT. The chain employs TRBV6-6 and TRBJ1-5, with TRBD1 matching 9 bases. The CDR3 sequence is 16 residues long. The germline gives CDR1 MNHNY, CDR2 SVGAGI (reference sequence).

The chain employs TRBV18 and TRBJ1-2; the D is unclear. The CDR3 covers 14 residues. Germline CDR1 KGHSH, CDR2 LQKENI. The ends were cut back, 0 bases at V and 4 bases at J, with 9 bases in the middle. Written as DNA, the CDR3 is TGTGCCAGCTCACCACCGGGCCAGCCCTATGGCTACACCTTC. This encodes CASSPPGQPYGYTF.

CDR3 in DNA: TGTGCCAGCAGTCGAGCCGGGACTCCTGAGCAGTTCTTC. Amino acid sequence: CASSRAGTPEQFF. The chain carries TRBV28 and TRBJ2-1; weak D call: TRBD2 (6 bases). Germline assignment: CDR1 MDHEN and CDR2 SYDVKM. The germline V and J ends were trimmed by 5 bases and 9 bases, with 14 bases remaining between them. This CDR3 region has 13 residues.

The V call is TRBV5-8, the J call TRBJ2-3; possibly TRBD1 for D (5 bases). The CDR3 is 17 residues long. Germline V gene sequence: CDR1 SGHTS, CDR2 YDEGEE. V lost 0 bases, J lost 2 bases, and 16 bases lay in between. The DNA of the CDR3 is TGTGCCAGCAGCTTGGGCTTTGCTAGGGGCCACACAGATACGCAGTATTTT. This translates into CASSLGFARGHTDTQYF.

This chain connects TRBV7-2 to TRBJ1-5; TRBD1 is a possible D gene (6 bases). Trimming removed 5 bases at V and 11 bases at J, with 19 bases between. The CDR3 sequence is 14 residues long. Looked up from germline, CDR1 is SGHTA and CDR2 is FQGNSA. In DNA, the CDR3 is TGTGCCAGCAGCGCGGACAGTGGGAATCCAGCCCAGCATTTT. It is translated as CASSADSGNPAQHF.

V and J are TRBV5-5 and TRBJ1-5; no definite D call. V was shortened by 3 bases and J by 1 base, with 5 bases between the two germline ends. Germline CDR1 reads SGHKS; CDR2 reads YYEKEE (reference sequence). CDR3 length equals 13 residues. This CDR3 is CASSSPSNQPQHF. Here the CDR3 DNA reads TGTGCCAGCAGCTCCCCGAGCAATCAGCCCCAGCATTTT.

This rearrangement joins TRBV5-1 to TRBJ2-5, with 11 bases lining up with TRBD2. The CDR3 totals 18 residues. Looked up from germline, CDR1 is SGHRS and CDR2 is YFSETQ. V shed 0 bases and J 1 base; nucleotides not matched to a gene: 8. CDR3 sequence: CASSLAVLLAGVQETQYF. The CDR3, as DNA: TGCGCCAGCAGCTTGGCCGTTTTACTAGCGGGGGTCCAAGAGACCCAGTACTTC.

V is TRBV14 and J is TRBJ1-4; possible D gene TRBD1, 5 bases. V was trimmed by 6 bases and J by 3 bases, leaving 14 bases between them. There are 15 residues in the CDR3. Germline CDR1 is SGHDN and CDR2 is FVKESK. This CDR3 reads CASSLMTASNEKLFF. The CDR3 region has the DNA TGTGCCAGCAGTTTGATGACAGCCTCTAATGAAAAACTGTTTTTT.

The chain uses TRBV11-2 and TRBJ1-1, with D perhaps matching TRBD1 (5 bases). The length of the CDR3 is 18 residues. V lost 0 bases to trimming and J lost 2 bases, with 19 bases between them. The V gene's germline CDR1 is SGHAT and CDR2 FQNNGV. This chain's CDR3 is CASSLDFFPLTANTEAFF. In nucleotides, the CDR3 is TGTGCCAGCAGCTTAGACTTCTTTCCTTTGACAGCAAACACTGAAGCTTTCTTT.